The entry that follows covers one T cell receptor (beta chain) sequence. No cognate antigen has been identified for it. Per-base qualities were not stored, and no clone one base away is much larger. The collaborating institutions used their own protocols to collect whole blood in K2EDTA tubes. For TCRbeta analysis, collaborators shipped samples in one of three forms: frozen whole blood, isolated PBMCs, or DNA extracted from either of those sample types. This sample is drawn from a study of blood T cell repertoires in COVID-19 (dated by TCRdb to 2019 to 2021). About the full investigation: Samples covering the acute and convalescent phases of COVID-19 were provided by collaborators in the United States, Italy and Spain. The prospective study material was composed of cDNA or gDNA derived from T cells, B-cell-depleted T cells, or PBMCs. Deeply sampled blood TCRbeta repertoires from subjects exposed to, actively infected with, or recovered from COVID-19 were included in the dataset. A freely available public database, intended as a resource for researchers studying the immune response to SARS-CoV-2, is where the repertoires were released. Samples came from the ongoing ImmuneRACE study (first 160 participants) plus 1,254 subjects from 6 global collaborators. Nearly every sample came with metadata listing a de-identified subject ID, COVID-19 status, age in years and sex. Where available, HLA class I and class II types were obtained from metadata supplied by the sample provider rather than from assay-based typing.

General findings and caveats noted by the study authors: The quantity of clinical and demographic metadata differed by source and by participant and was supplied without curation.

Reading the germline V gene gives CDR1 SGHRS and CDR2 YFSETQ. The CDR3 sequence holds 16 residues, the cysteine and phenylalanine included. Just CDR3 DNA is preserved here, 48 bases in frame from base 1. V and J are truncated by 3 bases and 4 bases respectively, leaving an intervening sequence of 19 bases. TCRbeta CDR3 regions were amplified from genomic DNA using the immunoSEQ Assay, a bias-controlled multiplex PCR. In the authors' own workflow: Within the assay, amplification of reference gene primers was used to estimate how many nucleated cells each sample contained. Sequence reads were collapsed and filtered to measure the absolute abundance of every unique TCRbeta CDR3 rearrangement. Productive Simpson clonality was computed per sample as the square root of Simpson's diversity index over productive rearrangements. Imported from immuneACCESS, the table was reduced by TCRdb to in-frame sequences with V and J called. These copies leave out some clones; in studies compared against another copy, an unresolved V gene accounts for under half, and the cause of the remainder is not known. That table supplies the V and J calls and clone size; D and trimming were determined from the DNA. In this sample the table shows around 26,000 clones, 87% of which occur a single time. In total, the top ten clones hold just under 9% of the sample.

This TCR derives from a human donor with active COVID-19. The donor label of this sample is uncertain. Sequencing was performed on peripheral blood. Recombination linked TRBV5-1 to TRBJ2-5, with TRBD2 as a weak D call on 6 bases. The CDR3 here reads CASSSHGGAMGETQYF. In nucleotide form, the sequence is TGCGCCAGCAGCTCCCACGGAGGGGCGATGGGAGAGACCCAGTACTTC.